This TCR beta chain was obtained from a study of T cell repertoires in cytomegalovirus infection. The overall study: It can be stated that public TCR beta signatures indicated CMV infection as well as a matching HLA type.

TCRdb itself ran the reads through MiXCR, one entry per CDR3 protein. Here the sample spans fewer than 950,000 distinct CDR3 sequences, about 33% being singletons. Germline-derived CDR1 and CDR2 are MGHRA and YSYEKL. The CDR3 totals 13 residues. V shed 0 bases and J shed 8 bases, with 8 bases lying between them. A note on this clonotype: Its specificity is not known. A much larger clone differs by one base, so this may be a read error.

The chain has TRBV4-1 and TRBJ2-1, with D maybe TRBD1 (5 bases). The clonotype originates from a human donor in good health (CMV status not recorded). Some clones in this sample may be carry-over from other donors' samples. The material sequenced was cultured CD8+ T cells from PBMCs, taken from culture after CMV antigen stimulation. The CDR3 DNA reads as TGCGCCAGCAGCCAAGATTGGGGCTATGAGCAGTTCTTC. Translation: CASSQDWGYEQFF.